One and the same sample provided the 21 T cell receptor beta chains below, sequenced in a study of blood T cell repertoires in COVID-19. Generated by immunoSEQ multiplex PCR, the TCRdb table keeps only in-frame clones and is missing some. The sample lists about 130,000 clones, more than 75% seen once, with 3.6% in the top ten. Specimen: peripheral blood. The receptors derive from a woman between 55 and 75 years old with acute or convalescent COVID-19.

For this clone: At one end, the junction sequence differs from germline, possibly due to a read error. The gene calls are TRBV7-9 and TRBJ2-1; the D is unclear. CDR1 and CDR2 from the germline V gene are SEHNR and FQNEAQ (reference sequence). CDR3 length: 14 residues. The CDR3 region has the DNA TGTGCCAGCAGCCCCGTACGGTCCTTCAATGAACAGTTCTTC. Protein product: CASSPVRSFNEQFF.

CDR3 in amino acids: CASSLLEGTEAFF. Here the CDR3 DNA reads TGTGCCAGCAGCTTATTAGAGGGTACTGAAGCTTTCTTT. The rearrangement joins TRBV7-8 to TRBJ1-1; D call uncertain. The ends were cut back, 2 bases at V and 5 bases at J, with 9 bases in the middle. The length of the CDR3 is 13 residues. The germline gives CDR1 SGHVS, CDR2 FQNEAQ.

This clone was detected only a few times. One junction end disagrees with the germline gene, perhaps due to a read error. This chain links TRBV7-7 with TRBJ2-1; TRBD1 matches 7 bases. This CDR3 contains 16 residues. Germline CDR1 and CDR2: SSHAT and FNYEAQ (reference sequence). CDR3 protein: CASSLATGSSYNEQFF. CDR3 DNA: TGTGCTAGCAGCTTAGCGACAGGGAGCTCCTACAATGAGCAGTTCTTC.

The rearrangement links TRBV15 to TRBJ2-1; 15 bases line up with TRBD2. V dropped 1 base and J dropped 6; count of bases not matched to a gene: 1. Germline CDR1 is LNHNV and CDR2 is YYDKDF (reference sequence). The CDR3 is 16 amino acids. CDR3 sequence reads: CATSRGGLAGGNEQFF. The CDR3 DNA reads TGTGCCACCAGCAGAGGGGGACTAGCGGGAGGCAATGAGCAGTTCTTC. Supplemented by reference TRBV15 and TRBJ2-1, the full variable domain reads DAMVIQNPRYQVTQFGKPVTLSCSQTLNHNVMYWYQQKSSQAPKLLFHYYDKDFNNEADTPDNFQSRRPNTSFCFLDIRSPGLGDTAMYLCATSRGGLAGGNEQFFGPGTRLTVL.

The chain employs TRBV18 and TRBJ2-3, with D perhaps TRBD2 (6 bases). V dropped 6 bases and J dropped 3 bases, with 16 bases sitting between them. Per germline, CDR1 KGHSH and CDR2 LQKENI. CDR3 length: 15 amino acids. CDR3: CASSPELAFTDTQYF. DNA of the CDR3: TGTGCCAGCTCTCCGGAACTAGCCTTTACAGATACGCAGTATTTT.

V is TRBV9 and J is TRBJ1-2, with no clear D. In germline, CDR1 is SGDLS, CDR2 YYNGEE. Trimming took off 0 bases at V and 5 bases at J, with 5 bases between the two ends. This CDR3 region has 12 residues. CDR3 coding DNA: TGTGCCAGCAGCGTAGGGCATTATGGCTACACCTTC. Protein sequence: CASSVGHYGYTF.

The chain carries TRBV6-5 and TRBJ1-1; D possibly corresponds to TRBD1 (5 bases). With 7 bases removed from V and 0 bases from J, the gap between germline ends came to 15 bases. This CDR3 spans 15 amino acids. Germline V CDR1 and CDR2: MNHEY, SVGAGI. CDR3 coding DNA: TGTGCCAGCATCGGGCAGGGAGGGATGAACACTGAAGCTTTCTTT. It yields the protein CASIGQGGMNTEAFF.

The chain is built from TRBV6-6 and TRBJ2-2, with D possibly TRBD1 on 5 matching bases. Germline loops: CDR1 MNHNY, CDR2 SVGAGI (reference sequence). This CDR3 contains 15 residues. The V and J ends lost 7 bases and 5 bases respectively, with 17 bases between them. CDR3 coding DNA: TGTGCCAGCAACGACCCCCCCAGGGCTACCGGGGAGCTGTTTTTT. This codes for CASNDPPRATGELFF.

V gene TRBV12-3 or TRBV12-4 combines with J gene TRBJ1-2, with 7 bases lining up with TRBD1. This CDR3 spans 12 amino acids. Trimming removed 5 bases from V and 6 bases from J; junction bases left unmatched: 3. Here the CDR3 reads CASSPQGDGYTF. The CDR3 DNA follows: TGTGCCAGCAGTCCCCAGGGGGATGGCTACACCTTC.

The V and J genes are TRBV2 and TRBJ2-4; 7 positions match TRBD2. The germline CDR1 and CDR2 sequences are SNHLY and FYNNEI. Germline trimming cut 8 bases from V and 2 bases from J; bases unmatched to any gene: 15. The CDR3 is 17 residues long. The DNA for the CDR3 is TGTGCCAGCTACCCCCTGGCGAGCGGGATCACCAAAAACATTCAGTACTTC. It encodes CASYPLASGITKNIQYF.

The chain employs TRBV11-3 and TRBJ2-1; TRBD2 is a possible D gene (6 bases). The CDR3 is made up of 13 amino acids. Germline CDR1 is SGHNT and CDR2 is YENEEA. With 5 bases removed from V and 8 bases from J, the gap between germline ends came to 13 bases. The CDR3 reads CASSPGSSYEQFF. The CDR3 DNA reads as TGTGCCAGCAGCCCCGGGAGTTCGTATGAGCAGTTCTTC.

The chain has TRBV7-8 and TRBJ2-7; D is undetermined. In germline, CDR1 is SGHVS, CDR2 FQNEAQ. This CDR3 region has 13 residues. V shed 1 base and J shed 6 bases, with 10 bases lying between them. The CDR3 DNA reads as TGTGCCAGCAGCTTAGACCGGAGCTTCGAGCAGTACTTC. Translated: CASSLDRSFEQYF.

The CDR3 loop is CASATPGITGELFF. The CDR3 bases are TGTGCCAGCGCAACCCCAGGGATCACCGGGGAGCTGTTTTTT. The chain links TRBV28 to TRBJ2-2; perhaps TRBD1 as D (5 bases). Germline V lookup: CDR1 MDHEN, CDR2 SYDVKM. The CDR3 length is 14 residues. Trimming shortened V by 8 bases and J by 4 bases, and 14 bases separated the two germline ends.

The V and J genes are TRBV14 and TRBJ2-7, with a tentative D call TRBD2 (6 bases). The CDR3 is 13 amino acids. The V gene's germline CDR1 is SGHDN and CDR2 FVKESK. The germline V and J ends were trimmed by 1 base and 6 bases, with 10 bases remaining between them. The CDR3 loop is CASSQAVGGEQYF. CDR3 coding DNA: TGTGCCAGCAGCCAAGCCGTGGGGGGCGAGCAGTACTTC.

The CDR3 sequence is CASSHGTSGRYEQYF. For the CDR3, the DNA is TGTGCCAGCAGCCACGGGACTAGCGGGAGGTACGAGCAGTACTTC. The genes are TRBV3-1 (or the pseudogene TRBV3-2) and TRBJ2-7, with 15 bases matching TRBD2. V trimming: 3 bases; J trimming: 4 bases; junction bases outside the gene matches: 1. Germline V gives CDR1 LGHDT, CDR2 YNNKEL (reference sequence). The CDR3 covers 15 residues.

The genes are TRBV6-6 and TRBJ2-3; TRBD2 aligns across 13 bases. This CDR3 is built from 16 residues. CDR1 is MNHNY, CDR2 SVGAGI, per germline (reference sequence). The trim removed 5 bases at V and 2 bases at J, leaving 4 bases unmatched. This CDR3 reads CASSRLAGGPTDTQYF. CDR3 in DNA: TGTGCCAGCAGTCGACTAGCGGGAGGTCCCACAGATACGCAGTATTTT.

The V and J genes are TRBV4-1 and TRBJ1-1, with TRBD1 as a possible D gene (5 bases). V lost 6 bases and J lost 8, with 16 bases in between. The CDR3 consists of 13 residues. Germline CDR1 MGHRA, CDR2 YSYEKL. The chain's CDR3 is CASSEYTGAEAFF. The CDR3 DNA reads TGCGCCAGCAGTGAATACACAGGAGCCGAAGCTTTCTTT.

The chain joins TRBV5-1 to TRBJ2-3; D remains unclear. This CDR3 is built from 14 residues. The V end lost 4 bases, the J end lost 0 bases, and 9 bases lay between the germline ends. Germline V gene data show CDR1 as SGHRS and CDR2 as YFSETQ. CDR3 bases: TGCGCCAGCAGCGTCCGGAGTAGCACAGATACGCAGTATTTT. This gives the protein CASSVRSSTDTQYF.

V is TRBV7-9 and J is TRBJ1-2, with no clear D. CDR1 is SEHNR and CDR2 is FQNEAQ in the germline V gene (reference sequence). V was trimmed by 6 bases and J by 8 bases, leaving 13 bases between them. The CDR3 is 12 amino acids. CDR3 amino acids: CASSASGGGYTF. For the CDR3, the DNA is TGTGCCAGCAGTGCCTCGGGAGGCGGCTACACCTTC.

The rearrangement links TRBV7-9 to TRBJ1-5; tentatively, D is TRBD1 (5 bases). Germline assignment: CDR1 SEHNR and CDR2 FQNEAQ (reference sequence). V lost 3 bases and J lost 6, with 9 bases in between. This CDR3 is built from 13 residues. The CDR3 coding sequence is TGTGCCAGCAGCTTGGGGGGAGGTCAGCCCCAGCATTTT. This encodes CASSLGGGQPQHF. Drawing the rest from reference TRBV7-9 and TRBJ1-5, the complete variable domain is DTGVSQNPRHKITKRGQNVTFRCDPISEHNRLYWYRQTLGQGPEFLTYFQNEAQLEKSRLLSDRFSAERPKGSFSTLEIQRTEQGDSAMYLCASSLGGGQPQHFGDGTRLSIL.

V is TRBV3-1 (or the pseudogene TRBV3-2) and J is TRBJ1-1; TRBD1 matches at 7 bases. The CDR3 totals 15 residues. Germline CDR1 and CDR2: LGHDT and YNNKEL (reference sequence). V shed 1 base and J 0 bases; nucleotides not matched to a gene: 2. In DNA, the CDR3 is TGTGCCAGCAGCCAAGTGACAGGGATGAACACTGAAGCTTTCTTT. This sequence encodes CASSQVTGMNTEAFF.